This paragraph reports one T cell receptor beta chain. Libraries were prepared by immunoSEQ multiplex PCR; TCRdb keeps only in-frame clonotypes and omits some of them. The sample lists some 54,000 clones; about 94% were seen once. The sample belongs to a study of technical replicates of blood from a few donors. CDR1 and CDR2 (germline): MNHNS, SASEGT. J was trimmed by 7 bases and V by 2 bases; bases with no gene match: 10. The CDR3 has 16 residues. Sequencing was done on a sample of PBMCs. This clonotype was obtained from a human donor in good health. Some clones in this sample may be carry-over from other donors' samples. This chain uses TRBV6-1 with TRBJ1-2; 10 bases are a match to TRBD1. CDR3 residues: CASSEIDRGHISGYTF. In DNA, the CDR3 is TGTGCCAGCAGTGAAATCGACAGGGGGCATATAAGTGGCTACACCTTC.